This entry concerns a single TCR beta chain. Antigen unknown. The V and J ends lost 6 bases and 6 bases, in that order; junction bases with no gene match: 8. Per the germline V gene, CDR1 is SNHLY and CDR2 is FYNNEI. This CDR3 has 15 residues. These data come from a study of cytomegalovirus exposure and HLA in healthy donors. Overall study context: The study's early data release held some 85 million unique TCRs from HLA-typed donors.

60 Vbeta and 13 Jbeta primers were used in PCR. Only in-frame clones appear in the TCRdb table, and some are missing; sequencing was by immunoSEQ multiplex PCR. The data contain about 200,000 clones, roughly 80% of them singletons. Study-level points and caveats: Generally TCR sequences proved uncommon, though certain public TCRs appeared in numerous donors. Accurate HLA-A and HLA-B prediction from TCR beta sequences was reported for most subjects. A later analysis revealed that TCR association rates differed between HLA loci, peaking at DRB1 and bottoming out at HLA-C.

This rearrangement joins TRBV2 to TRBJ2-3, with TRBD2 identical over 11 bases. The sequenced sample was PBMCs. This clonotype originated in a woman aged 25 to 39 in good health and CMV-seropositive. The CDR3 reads CASREVAGGWDTQYF. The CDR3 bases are TGTGCCAGCAGGGAGGTAGCGGGGGGGTGGGATACGCAGTATTTT.